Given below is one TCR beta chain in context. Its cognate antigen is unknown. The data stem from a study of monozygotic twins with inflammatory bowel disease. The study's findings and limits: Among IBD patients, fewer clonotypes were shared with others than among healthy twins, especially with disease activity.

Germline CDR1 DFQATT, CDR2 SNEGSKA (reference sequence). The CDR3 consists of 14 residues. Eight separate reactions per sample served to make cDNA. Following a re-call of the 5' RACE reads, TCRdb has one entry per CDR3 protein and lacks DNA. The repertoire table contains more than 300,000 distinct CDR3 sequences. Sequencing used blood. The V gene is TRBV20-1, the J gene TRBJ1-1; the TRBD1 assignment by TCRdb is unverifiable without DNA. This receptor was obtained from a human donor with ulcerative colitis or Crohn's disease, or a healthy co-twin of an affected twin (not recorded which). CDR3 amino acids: CSARWTEMNTEAFF.